This T cell receptor beta chain was profiled in a study of T-cell reconstitution after alpha-beta-depleted transplantation in children. Overall study results and limits: By one year post-transplant, T-cell counts and diversity largely arose from T cells that were newly produced. Several hundred rapidly expanded clones from non-depleted graft cells reportedly supplied alpha-beta T cells about two months post-transplant. In some patients, recipient T cells and intrathymic progenitors surviving conditioning explained high day-60 diversity.

Comment on this clonotype: Its target is not known.

The V gene's germline CDR1 is MDHEN and CDR2 SYDVKM. The CDR3 is 17 amino acids. With V trimmed by 6 bases and J by 1 base, 13 bases remained unmatched. For TCRbeta, the library was prepared with unique molecular identifiers. TCRdb used MiXCR to reprocess the PCR reads, holding one entry per CDR3 protein. Of hundreds of thousands of distinct CDR3 sequences in the sample, 10% to 15% were seen once. The genes are TRBV28 and TRBJ2-3; TRBD2 agrees at 7 bases. This sequence was found in a male patient younger than 18 who had a stem cell transplant for acute myeloid leukemia, so the T cells may come from the graft donor. This material consisted of PBMCs, mostly from graft donor cells, taken 360 days after TCRalphabeta/CD19-depleted stem cell transplant. CDR3 in DNA: TGTGCCAGCAGCTCATGGGGGGAGGGCCGGGGCACAGATACGCAGTATTTT. This translates into CASSSWGEGRGTDTQYF.